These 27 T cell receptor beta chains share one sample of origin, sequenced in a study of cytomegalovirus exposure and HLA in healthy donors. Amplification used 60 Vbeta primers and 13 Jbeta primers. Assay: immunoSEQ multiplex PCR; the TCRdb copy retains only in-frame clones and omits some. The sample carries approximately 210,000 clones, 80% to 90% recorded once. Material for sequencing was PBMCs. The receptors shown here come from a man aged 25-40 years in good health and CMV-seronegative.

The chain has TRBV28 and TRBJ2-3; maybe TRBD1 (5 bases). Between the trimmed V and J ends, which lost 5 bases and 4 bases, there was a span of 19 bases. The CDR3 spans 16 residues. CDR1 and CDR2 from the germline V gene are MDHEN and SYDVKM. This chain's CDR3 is CASSVPDRKKADTQYF. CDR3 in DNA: TGTGCCAGCAGTGTACCCGACAGAAAGAAGGCAGATACGCAGTATTTT.

The CDR3 sequence is CASSLGGDRRANYGYTF. CDR3 nucleotide sequence: TGTGCCAGCAGCTTAGGGGGGGACAGGAGAGCTAACTATGGCTACACCTTC. V and J are TRBV7-9 and TRBJ1-2; TRBD1 matches 8 bases. Germline lookup yields CDR1 SEHNR and CDR2 FQNEAQ (reference sequence). The CDR3 spans 17 residues. With 1 base clipped from V and 0 bases from J, the junction kept 7 bases outside the gene matches. Looking up the rest from reference TRBV7-9 and TRBJ1-2 gives the full variable domain: DTGVSQNPRHKITKRGQNVTFRCDPISEHNRLYWYRQTLGQGPEFLTYFQNEAQLEKSRLLSDRFSAERPKGSFSTLEIQRTEQGDSAMYLCASSLGGDRRANYGYTFGSGTRLTVV.

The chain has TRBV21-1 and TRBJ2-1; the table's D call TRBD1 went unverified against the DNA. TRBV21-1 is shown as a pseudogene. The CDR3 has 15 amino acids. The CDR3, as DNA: TGTGCCAGCAGCCGTGGGACAGTATCCTACAATGAGCAGTTCTTC. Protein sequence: CASSRGTVSYNEQFF.

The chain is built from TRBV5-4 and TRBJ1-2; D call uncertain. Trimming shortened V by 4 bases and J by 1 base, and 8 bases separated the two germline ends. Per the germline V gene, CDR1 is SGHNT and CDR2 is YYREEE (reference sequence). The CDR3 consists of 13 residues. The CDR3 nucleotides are TGTGCCAGCAGCCCCGGGGTTAACTATGGCTACACCTTC. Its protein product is CASSPGVNYGYTF. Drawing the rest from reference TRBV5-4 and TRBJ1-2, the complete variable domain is ETGVTQSPTHLIKTRGQQVTLRCSSQSGHNTVSWYQQALGQGPQFIFQYYREEENGRGNFPPRFSGLQFPNYSSELNVNALELDDSALYLCASSPGVNYGYTFGSGTRLTVV.

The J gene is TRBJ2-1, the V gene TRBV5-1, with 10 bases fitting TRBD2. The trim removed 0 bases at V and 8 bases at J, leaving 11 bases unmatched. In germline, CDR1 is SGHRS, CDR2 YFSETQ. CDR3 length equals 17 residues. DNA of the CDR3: TGCGCCAGCAGCTTGGGGGCTAGCGGGAGATTGTTCGATGAGCAGTTCTTC. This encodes CASSLGASGRLFDEQFF.

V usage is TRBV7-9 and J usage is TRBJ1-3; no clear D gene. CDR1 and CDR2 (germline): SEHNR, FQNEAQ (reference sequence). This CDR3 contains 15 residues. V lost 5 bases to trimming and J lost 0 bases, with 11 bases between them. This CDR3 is CASSTTRSSGNTIYF. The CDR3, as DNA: TGTGCCAGCAGCACAACAAGGAGCTCTGGAAACACCATATATTTT.

The CDR3, as DNA: TGTGCCAGCAGCTTAGCTAGGGGGAATGAGACCCAGTACTTC. It specifies CASSLARGNETQYF. The J gene is TRBJ2-5, the V gene TRBV7-8, with D possibly matching TRBD1 (6 bases). This CDR3 is 14 amino acids long. The germline V gene encodes CDR1 SGHVS and CDR2 FQNEAQ. The ends were cut back, 0 bases at V and 5 bases at J, with 10 bases in the middle.

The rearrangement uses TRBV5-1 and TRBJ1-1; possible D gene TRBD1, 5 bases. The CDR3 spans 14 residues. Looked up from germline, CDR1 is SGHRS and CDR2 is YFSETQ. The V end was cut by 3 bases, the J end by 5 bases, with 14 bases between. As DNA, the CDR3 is TGCGCCAGCAGCTACTACAACGGGGGTACTGAAGCTTTCTTT. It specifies CASSYYNGGTEAFF.

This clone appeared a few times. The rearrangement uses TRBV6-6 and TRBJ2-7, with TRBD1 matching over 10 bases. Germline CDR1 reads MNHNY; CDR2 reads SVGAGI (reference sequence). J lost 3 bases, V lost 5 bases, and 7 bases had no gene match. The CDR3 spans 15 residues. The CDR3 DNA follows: TGTGCCAGCAGTAAAATCGGGACAGGGGTCTACGAGCAGTACTTC. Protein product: CASSKIGTGVYEQYF.

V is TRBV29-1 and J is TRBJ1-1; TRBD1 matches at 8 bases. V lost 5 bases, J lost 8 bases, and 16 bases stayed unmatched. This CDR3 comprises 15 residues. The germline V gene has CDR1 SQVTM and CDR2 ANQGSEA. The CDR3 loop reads CSVCGQGGVEVEAFF. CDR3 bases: TGCAGCGTTTGCGGACAGGGAGGAGTTGAGGTCGAAGCTTTCTTT.

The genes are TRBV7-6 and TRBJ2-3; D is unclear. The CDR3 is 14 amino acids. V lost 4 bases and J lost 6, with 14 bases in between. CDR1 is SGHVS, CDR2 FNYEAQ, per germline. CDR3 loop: CASSSDLARDTQYF. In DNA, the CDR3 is TGTGCCAGCAGCTCGGATCTCGCTAGGGATACGCAGTATTTT.

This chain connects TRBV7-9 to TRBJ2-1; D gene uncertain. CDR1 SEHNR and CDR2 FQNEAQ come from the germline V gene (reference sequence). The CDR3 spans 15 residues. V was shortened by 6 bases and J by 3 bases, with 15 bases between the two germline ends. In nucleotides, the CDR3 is TGTGCCAGCAGTATCGTAGATGTCCGCTACAATGAGCAGTTCTTC. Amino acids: CASSIVDVRYNEQFF.

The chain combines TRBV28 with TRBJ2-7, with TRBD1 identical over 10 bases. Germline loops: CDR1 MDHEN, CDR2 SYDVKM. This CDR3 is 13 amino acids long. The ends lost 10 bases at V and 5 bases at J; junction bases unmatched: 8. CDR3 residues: CAISGQGTHEQYF. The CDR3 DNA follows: TGTGCCATCTCGGGACAGGGGACCCACGAGCAGTACTTC.

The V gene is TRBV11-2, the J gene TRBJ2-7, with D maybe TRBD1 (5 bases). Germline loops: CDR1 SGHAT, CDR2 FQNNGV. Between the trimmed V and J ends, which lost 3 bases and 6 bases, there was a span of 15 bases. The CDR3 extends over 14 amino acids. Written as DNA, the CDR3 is TGTGCCAGCAGCTTCGCGAAAAGGGGATCCGAGCAGTACTTC. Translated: CASSFAKRGSEQYF.

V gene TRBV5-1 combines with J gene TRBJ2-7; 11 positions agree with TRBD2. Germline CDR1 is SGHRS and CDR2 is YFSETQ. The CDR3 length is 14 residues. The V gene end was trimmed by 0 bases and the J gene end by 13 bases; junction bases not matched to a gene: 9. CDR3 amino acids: CASSLEGLAGGSYF. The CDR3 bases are TGCGCCAGCAGCTTGGAAGGGCTAGCGGGGGGCTCTTACTTC.

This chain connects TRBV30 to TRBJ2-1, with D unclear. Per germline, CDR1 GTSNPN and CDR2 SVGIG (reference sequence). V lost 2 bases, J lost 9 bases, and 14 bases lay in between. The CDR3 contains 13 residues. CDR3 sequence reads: CAWSYQERSEQFF. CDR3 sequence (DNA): TGTGCCTGGAGTTATCAAGAAAGGAGTGAGCAGTTCTTC. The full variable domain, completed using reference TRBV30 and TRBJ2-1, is SQTIHQWPATLVQPVGSPLSLECTVEGTSNPNLYWYRQAAGRGLQLLFYSVGIGQISSEVPQNLSASRPQDRQFILSSKKLLLSDSGFYLCAWSYQERSEQFFGPGTRLTVL.

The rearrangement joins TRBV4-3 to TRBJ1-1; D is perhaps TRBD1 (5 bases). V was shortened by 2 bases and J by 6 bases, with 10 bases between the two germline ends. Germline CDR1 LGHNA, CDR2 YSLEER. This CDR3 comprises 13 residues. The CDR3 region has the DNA TGCGCCAGCAGCCAATTCAGGGTCTCTGAAGCTTTCTTT. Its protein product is CASSQFRVSEAFF.

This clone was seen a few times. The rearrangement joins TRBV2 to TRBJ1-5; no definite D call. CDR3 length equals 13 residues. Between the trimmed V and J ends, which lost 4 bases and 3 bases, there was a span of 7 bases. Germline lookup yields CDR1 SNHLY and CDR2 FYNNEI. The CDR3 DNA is TGTGCCAGCAGTGGGCAGATCAATCAGCCCCAGCATTTT. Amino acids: CASSGQINQPQHF.

CDR3 loop: CASSLGQSTNEKLFF. The CDR3 nucleotides read TGTGCCAGCAGTTTAGGACAGTCAACTAATGAAAAACTGTTTTTT. This chain joins TRBV27 and TRBJ1-4; TRBD1 might be the D (6 bases). The CDR3 covers 15 residues. Germline CDR1 MNHEY, CDR2 SMNVEV (reference sequence). Trimming stripped 2 bases from V and 0 bases from J, with 7 bases between.

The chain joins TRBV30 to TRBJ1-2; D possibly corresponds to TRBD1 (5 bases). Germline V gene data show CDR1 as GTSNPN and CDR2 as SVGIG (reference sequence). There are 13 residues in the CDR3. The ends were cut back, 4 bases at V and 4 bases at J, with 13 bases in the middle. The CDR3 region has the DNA TGTGCCTGGATCGGGGGAATAGTCTATGGCTACACCTTC. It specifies CAWIGGIVYGYTF.

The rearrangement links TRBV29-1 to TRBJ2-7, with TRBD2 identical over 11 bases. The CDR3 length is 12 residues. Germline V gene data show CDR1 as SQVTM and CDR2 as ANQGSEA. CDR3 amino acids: CSSTSGSYEQYF. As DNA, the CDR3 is TGCAGTTCAACTAGCGGGAGCTACGAGCAGTACTTC.

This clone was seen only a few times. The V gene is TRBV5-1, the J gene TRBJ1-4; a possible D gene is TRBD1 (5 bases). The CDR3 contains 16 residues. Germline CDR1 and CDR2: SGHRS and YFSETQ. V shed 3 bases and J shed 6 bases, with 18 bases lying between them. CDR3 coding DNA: TGCGCCAGCAGCTCTGGGGGGTCTGGGTCGCATGAAAAACTGTTTTTT. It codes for CASSSGGSGSHEKLFF.

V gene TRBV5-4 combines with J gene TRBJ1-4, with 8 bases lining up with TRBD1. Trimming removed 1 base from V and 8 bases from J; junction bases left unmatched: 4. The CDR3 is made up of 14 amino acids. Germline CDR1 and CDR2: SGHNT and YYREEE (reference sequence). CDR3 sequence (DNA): TGTGCCAGCAGCTTGTCAGGGGGCTCCGAAAAACTGTTTTTT. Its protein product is CASSLSGGSEKLFF.

The CDR3 loop reads CASRTATGEGEKLFF. CDR3 DNA sequence: TGTGCCAGCAGGACAGCGACAGGGGAGGGGGAAAAACTGTTTTTT. The genes are TRBV2 and TRBJ1-4; 8 nucleotides align to TRBD1. The germline V gene has CDR1 SNHLY and CDR2 FYNNEI. CDR3 size: 15 residues. V shed 6 bases and J 8 bases; nucleotides not matched to a gene: 11.

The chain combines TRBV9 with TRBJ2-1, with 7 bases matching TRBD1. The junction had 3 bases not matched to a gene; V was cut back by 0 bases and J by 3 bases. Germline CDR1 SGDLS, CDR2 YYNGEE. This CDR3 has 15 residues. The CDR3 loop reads CASSVEDRDYNEQFF. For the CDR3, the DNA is TGTGCCAGCAGCGTAGAAGACAGGGACTACAATGAGCAGTTCTTC.

CDR3 nucleotides: TGCGCCAGCACCCCTGGGGGGAGCTCCTACAATGAGCAGTTCTTC. Amino acids: CASTPGGSSYNEQFF. J is TRBJ2-1 and V is TRBV5-1; D perhaps matches TRBD2 (6 bases). The V gene's germline CDR1 is SGHRS and CDR2 YFSETQ. The CDR3 has 15 amino acids. Trimming removed 6 bases at V and 0 bases at J, with 13 bases between.

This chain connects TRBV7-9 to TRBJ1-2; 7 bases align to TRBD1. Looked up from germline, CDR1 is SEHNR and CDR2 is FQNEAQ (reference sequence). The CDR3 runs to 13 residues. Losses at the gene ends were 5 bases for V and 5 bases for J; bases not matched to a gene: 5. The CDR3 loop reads CASSPGGRYGYTF. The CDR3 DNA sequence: TGTGCCAGCAGCCCAGGGGGTCGTTATGGCTACACCTTC.